The T cell receptor (beta chain) under discussion was sequenced for a study of shared clonotypes between healthy human individuals. Looking at the study overall: CD4 naive and CD4 memory each took three plates per donor, while CD8 naive took two and CD8 memory one. Study-wide results and limits: Relative to their counterparts shared across all four donors, non-shared clonotypes exhibited diminished generation probabilities. Compared with memory subsets, naive subsets generally had larger estimated richness.

The study ran the assay at deep level. TCRdb keeps only in-frame clones here, not all; method: immunoSEQ multiplex PCR. The sample comprises about 2.5 million clones, 85% to 95% of which are singletons, and around 0.35% rests with the top ten. V was cut by 1 base and J by 4 bases, with 10 bases left in between. CDR3 length: 14 residues. CDR1 and CDR2 (germline): SEHNR, FQNEAQ (reference sequence). A note on this clone: What it binds is not known. Additional DNA sequences in this sample encode the identical CDR3.

This chain joins TRBV7-9 and TRBJ2-5, with D possibly being TRBD1 or TRBD2 (5 bases each). Specimen: naive CD4+ T cells from PBMCs. Sample subset: CD45RA+ positively selected. This receptor was identified in a man between 18 and 35 years old in good health. Some clones in this sample may be carry-over from other donors' samples. CDR3 DNA: TGTGCCAGCAGCTTAGGTGGGGGAGTAGAGACCCAGTACTTC. It specifies CASSLGGGVETQYF.